The rows below give T cell receptor beta chains drawn from one sample of a study of Graves' ophthalmopathy and Graves' hyperthyroidism. In TCRdb, the multiplex PCR reads were re-called with MiXCR into one record per CDR3 protein. The table records around 51,000 distinct CDR3 sequences, around 45% of them present only once. What was sequenced was peripheral blood. These receptors were taken from an adult man with Graves' ophthalmopathy. The CDR3 runs from the conserved cysteine through the conserved F or W.

V | CDR3
TRBV7-9 | CVSSLVVSGKKQFF
TRBV5-1 | CASSFGTTGGNTEAFF
TRBV5-1 | CACSLGAGRNEKLFF
TRBV9 | CASSVGRGLNEQFF
TRBV7-9 | CASSFQGTGPMVQFF
TRBV3-1 | CASSPRQGGDEKLFF
TRBV6-6 | CASSIRLAGGRSSYNEQFF
TRBV6-2/TRBV6-3 | CASSYIQDREVNEQYF
TRBV5-1 | CASSLYGAQPQHF
TRBV6-5 | CASSLSGLGNTEAFF
TRBV6-5 | CASRLRLASLTDTQYF
TRBV10-3 | CATGSSGTREQYF
TRBV2 | CAIFLPIPMLSYTF
TRBV19 | CASSPSFWSSGANVLTF
TRBV11-2 | CASSPLYNEQFF
TRBV10-1 | CAMGTSVGEQFF
TRBV24-1 | CATSDLQTHGIPRFSYNSPLHF
TRBV2 | CASLPQGRGRQPQHF
TRBV9 | CASSGRGLAGGSDTQYF
TRBV2 | CASSAGVTNEKLFF
TRBV9 | CASSLTLTGGNYGYTF
TRBV7-9 | CASSLPSSGAGEQFF
TRBV6-4 | CASSVLLGRVDEQFF
TRBV30 | CAWKWGDTEAFF
TRBV14 | CASSQEAYTEAFF
TRBV20-1 | CSALRQEYSPLHF
TRBV4-1 | CASSLGTGGNYEQYF
TRBV6-5 | CASSYRGQGLSSGANVLTF
TRBV6-5 | CASGRREEKLFF
TRBV19 | CASFSRITEAFF
TRBV20-1 | CSARWTGLNEKLFF
TRBV10-3 | CAISESTRLSTDTQYF
TRBV9 | CASSVGGGPYNEQFF
TRBV13 | CASSRSRLAGVNEQFF
TRBV20-1 | CSARGDRAAYEQYF
TRBV10-2 | CASRREGTGGTEQFF
TRBV14 | CASSQTPRGQQFF
TRBV20-1 | CSARDKDRGHSNSPLHF
TRBV7-3 | CASSPNGGDYGYTF
TRBV7-6 | CASSSQGAGGANVLTF
TRBV7-6 | CASSRQAGPYNEQFF
TRBV20-1 | CSASGGPKRKYQETQYF
TRBV9 | CASSGQGTGGDGYTF
TRBV20-1 | CSAEKGQGVQETQYF
TRBV7-2 | CASKSWETQYSGELFF
TRBV20-1 | CSARGTSGGVNEQFF
TRBV7-9 | CASSSDSFGNTIYF
TRBV7-3 | CASSFGETYEQYF
TRBV20-1 | CSARDYSYEQYF
TRBV10-1 | CARIRDVVAEAFF
TRBV20-1 | CSAGELAGVPISKQYF